The T cell receptor beta chain described here comes from a study of early T cells in non-severe SARS-CoV-2 infection. Study-level information: Sequencing used unsorted whole-blood bulk RNA, so chains lack pairing. Study-wide results and limits: Anti-spike CD8 responses were favored in VDJdb matching, and private and CD4 specificities were missed.

Germline loops: CDR1 SGHRS, CDR2 YFSETQ. The CDR3 length is 14 residues. With V trimmed by 2 bases and J by 2 bases, 2 bases remained unmatched. This clonotype was observed a few times. The target antigen is unknown. The TCR library protocol was used to attach unique molecular identifiers. These identifiers were attached to individual cDNA molecules. TCRdb re-called the 5' RACE reads with MiXCR, one entry per CDR3 protein. The sample has some 46,000 distinct CDR3 sequences, approximately 6.1% seen once. This specimen consisted of whole blood, obtained at baseline. The sequence came from an adult who was a healthcare worker with PCR-confirmed SARS-CoV-2 infection or an uninfected control (not recorded which). V and J are TRBV5-1 and TRBJ1-2; 8 bases are a match to TRBD1. Written as DNA, the CDR3 is TGCGCCAGCAGCTTACAGGGGGGAAACTATGGCTACACCTTC. Translated: CASSLQGGNYGYTF.